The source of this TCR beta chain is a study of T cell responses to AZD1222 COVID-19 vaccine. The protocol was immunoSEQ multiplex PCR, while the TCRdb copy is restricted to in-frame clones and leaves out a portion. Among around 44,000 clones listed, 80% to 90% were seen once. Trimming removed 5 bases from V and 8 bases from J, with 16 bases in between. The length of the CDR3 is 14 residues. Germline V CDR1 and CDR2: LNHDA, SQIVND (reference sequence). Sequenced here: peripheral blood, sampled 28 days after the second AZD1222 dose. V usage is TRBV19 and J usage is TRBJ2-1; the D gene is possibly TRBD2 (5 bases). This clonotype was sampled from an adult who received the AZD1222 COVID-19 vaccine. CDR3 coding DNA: TGTGCCAGTAGTTGGTTGAACGGGAAGGATGAGCAGTTCTTC. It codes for CASSWLNGKDEQFF.